The rows below give T cell receptor beta chains drawn from one sample of a study of blood T cell repertoires in COVID-19. Profiling relied on immunoSEQ multiplex PCR, and the TCRdb table lists in-frame clones only, not all of them. The sample contains about 65,000 clones, 70% to 85% of which appear only once. Specimen: peripheral blood. The origin of the receptors is a human donor in a cohort sampled during active COVID-19. CDR3s include the opening cysteine and the closing phenylalanine or tryptophan. Fields, in order: J gene, CDR3 length, V gene, CDR3 protein.

TRBJ1-6,15,TRBV11-2,CASSPGQGLRSPLHF
TRBJ2-7,18,TRBV11-2,CASSLGGILTTGGGEQYF
TRBJ1-1,14,TRBV18,CASSPTLGQSAAFF
TRBJ1-1,16,TRBV5-1,CASALGLGPGDTEAFF
TRBJ1-2,12,TRBV29-1,CSVVGQGHGYTF
TRBJ2-7,14,TRBV7-9,CASSFWGGTYEQYF
TRBJ2-3,15,TRBV25-1,CASSGGGAVTDTQYF
TRBJ2-2,17,TRBV19,CASSILGTGPNTGELFF
TRBJ2-3,15,TRBV5-4,CASRTGRGGQDTQYF
TRBJ2-2,17,TRBV7-8,CASTRRGQGKNTGELFF
TRBJ1-6,12,TRBV20-1,CSASPLGGALHF
TRBJ1-3,15,TRBV27,CASSFRGGAGNTIYF
TRBJ1-5,17,TRBV28,CATFAQQARAGSQPQHF
TRBJ1-2,15,TRBV6-5,CASSSDGSVNYGYTF
TRBJ1-5,16,TRBV30,CAWSSAGGYSNQPQHF
TRBJ2-5,15,TRBV6-1,CASSEGTLYQETQYF
TRBJ2-1,12,TRBV7-2,CASSLAGGSQFF
TRBJ2-2,15,TRBV11-3,CASSFETTNTGELFF
TRBJ1-1,17,TRBV9,CASSVGVGVGMNTEAFF
TRBJ1-5,15,TRBV28,CASRQSGARGQPQHF
TRBJ1-1,12,TRBV3-1/TRBV3-2,CATGALNTEAFF